The 23 T cell receptor beta chains reported below all come from one sample, sequenced in a study of T-cell reconstitution after alpha-beta-depleted transplantation in children (dated by TCRdb to 2016 to 2017). What the treatment or condition label conveys for this sample: allogeneic hematopoietic cell transplantation with graft depleted of TCRalphabeta T cells and CD19 B cells. The protocol used for the library was PCR. TCRdb lists the instrument as Illumina HiSeq 2500. TCR libraries were prepared with molecular barcoding, using unique molecular identifiers to normalize TCRbeta repertoire quantification. TCRdb ran its own pipeline on the public reads, namely fastp trimming at Q25 and MiXCR clone calling, and kept in-frame beta chains. Each record represents a unique CDR3 protein, reported with the most common genes and DNA among its rows. The sample has 700,000 to 950,000 distinct CDR3 sequences on record, roughly 16% of them singletons. Around 5% of the sample rests with the top ten.

The sequencing used PBMCs, mostly from graft donor cells, collected 360 days after TCRalphabeta/CD19-depleted stem cell transplant. All receptors come from a male patient between 5 and 17 years old who had a stem cell transplant for acute lymphoblastic leukemia, so the T cells may come from the graft donor.

The rearrangement links TRBV7-7 to TRBJ2-5; 8 bases are shared with TRBD2. CDR1 and CDR2 from the germline V gene are SSHAT and FNYEAQ (reference sequence). Germline trimming cut 0 bases from V and 2 bases from J; bases unmatched to any gene: 8. This CDR3 comprises 17 residues. CDR3 DNA: TGTGCCAGCAGCTTAGCCCCGGGACTAGTAGGTCAAGAGACCCAGTACTTC. It encodes CASSLAPGLVGQETQYF.

The rearrangement links TRBV7-8 to TRBJ2-3, with 7 bases fitting TRBD2. CDR1 is SGHVS, CDR2 FQNEAQ, per germline. The J segment lost 6 bases and the V segment lost 4 bases, leaving 13 bases of the junction unmatched. There are 16 residues in the CDR3. For the CDR3, the DNA is TGTGCCAGCAGCTCGGGACTATCCCTTCTAGATGATACGCAGTATTTT. It specifies CASSSGLSLLDDTQYF.

The rearrangement joins TRBV7-8 to TRBJ2-7, with 7 bases fitting TRBD2. Germline V gene data show CDR1 as SGHVS and CDR2 as FQNEAQ. The CDR3 spans 13 residues. V lost 6 bases, J lost 4 bases, and 6 bases stayed unmatched. The CDR3, as DNA: TGTGCCAGCAGGTTGGGGGGAGGGTACGAGCAGTACTTC. Protein: CASRLGGGYEQYF.

V gene TRBV12-3 or TRBV12-4 combines with J gene TRBJ2-3, with 10 bases lining up with TRBD2. J lost 3 bases, V lost 3 bases, and 12 bases had no gene match. The CDR3 covers 18 residues. CDR3 DNA sequence: TGTGCCAGCAGTTTGGGTGAGTGGCTAGCGGGAGAAACAGATACGCAGTATTTT. This sequence encodes CASSLGEWLAGETDTQYF.

This clonotype was seen a few times. The rearrangement links TRBV5-1 to TRBJ1-5; 7 nucleotides agree with TRBD1. Germline-derived CDR1 and CDR2 are SGHRS and YFSETQ. The CDR3 loop spans 18 amino acids. The ends lost 4 bases at V and 0 bases at J; junction bases unmatched: 13. The CDR3 nucleotides are TGCGCCAGCAGCCCGGGAACCAGGGGGAGCGGTAGCAATCAGCCCCAGCATTTT. This translates into CASSPGTRGSGSNQPQHF.

This clonotype was observed a few times. J is TRBJ2-3 and V is TRBV6-2 or TRBV6-3; D possibly corresponds to TRBD2 (5 bases). The CDR3 is 16 amino acids. Trimming removed 4 bases from V and 0 bases from J, with 14 bases in between. Germline-derived CDR1 and CDR2 are MNHEY and SVGEGT. CDR3 sequence: CASSSPSGPSTDTQYF. The CDR3 DNA is TGTGCCAGCAGTTCCCCAAGCGGCCCTAGCACAGATACGCAGTATTTT.

This clonotype was detected a few times. V is TRBV6-1 and J is TRBJ2-7; 10 nucleotides line up with TRBD1. The ends lost 6 bases at V and 2 bases at J; junction bases unmatched: 4. The CDR3 is 14 amino acids. Germline CDR1 is MNHNS and CDR2 is SASEGT. The CDR3 DNA reads TGTGCCAGCAGGGCCGGGACAGGGGCCTACGAGCAGTACTTC. It specifies CASRAGTGAYEQYF.

V and J are TRBV20-1 and TRBJ2-1; the match to TRBD2 covers 14 bases. This CDR3 contains 17 residues. From germline, CDR1 is DFQATT and CDR2 SNEGSKA (reference sequence). The V segment lost 0 bases and the J segment 5 bases; nucleotides outside the gene matches: 6. CDR3 residues: CSARDPRLAGGDNEQFF. The CDR3 DNA sequence: TGCAGTGCTAGAGATCCTAGACTAGCGGGAGGGGACAATGAGCAGTTCTTC.

The V and J genes are TRBV12-5 and TRBJ2-1; D is possibly TRBD1 (6 bases). CDR3 length equals 15 residues. Germline V CDR1 and CDR2: LGHNT, FRNRAP. The V gene lost 4 bases and the J gene lost 8 bases, with 18 bases spanning the gap. CDR3 DNA: TGTGCTAGTGGTTCCACATTTAAACAGGGCGATGAGCAGTTCTTC. Protein product: CASGSTFKQGDEQFF.

The table lists this clonotype with a few counts. The V and J genes are TRBV24-1 and TRBJ2-2; D perhaps matches TRBD1 (5 bases). Germline CDR1 KGHDR, CDR2 SFDVKD. Trimming cost V 6 bases and J 0 bases, with 7 bases left between them. The CDR3 extends over 14 amino acids. Here the CDR3 reads CATSLGANTGELFF. CDR3 nucleotide sequence: TGTGCCACCAGTCTAGGGGCGAACACCGGGGAGCTGTTTTTT.

The rearrangement joins TRBV6-1 to TRBJ2-5; 7 nucleotides match TRBD1. The CDR3 has 16 residues. Germline trimming cut 7 bases from V and 5 bases from J; bases unmatched to any gene: 16. Germline assignment: CDR1 MNHNS and CDR2 SASEGT. In nucleotides, the CDR3 is TGTGCCAGCACCCTCGGGACAGCCCCAAGGAGGGAGACCCAGTACTTC. Its protein is CASTLGTAPRRETQYF.

V gene TRBV4-2 combines with J gene TRBJ1-3, with 11 nucleotides matching TRBD1. The CDR3 loop spans 19 amino acids. Germline trimming cut 4 bases from V and 2 bases from J; bases unmatched to any gene: 13. Germline loops: CDR1 LGHNA, CDR2 YNFKEQ. Written as DNA, the CDR3 is TGTGCCAGCAGCCTTCCGGACAGGGGGCTTGGTTTAGCTGGAAACACCATATATTTT. It yields the protein CASSLPDRGLGLAGNTIYF.

This clonotype has a handful of counts. Sequence at one end of the junction differs from germline and may be a read error. This sequence joins TRBV20-1 and TRBJ1-6; 8 positions agree with TRBD1. The CDR3 length is 13 residues. Germline V gene sequence: CDR1 DFQATT, CDR2 SNEGSKA (reference sequence). CDR3 in amino acids: CSARGTGHSPLHF. The CDR3 coding sequence is TGCAGTGCCAGAGGGACAGGTCATTCACCCCTCCACTTT.

CDR3 coding DNA: TGCGCCAGCAGCCAAGGGGTGGCTAATGAAAAACTGTTTTTT. Its protein is CASSQGVANEKLFF. This chain connects TRBV5-1 to TRBJ1-4, with D maybe TRBD1 (5 bases). Germline lookup yields CDR1 SGHRS and CDR2 YFSETQ. V was trimmed by 4 bases and J by 3 bases, leaving 10 bases between them. This CDR3 comprises 14 residues.

This clonotype was seen a few times. The V and J genes are TRBV12-3 or TRBV12-4 and TRBJ2-7; D remains ambiguous. Trimming removed 5 bases at V and 1 base at J, with 12 bases between. The CDR3 is made up of 14 amino acids. CDR3 in amino acids: CASSPLRLSYEQYF. The CDR3 nucleotides read TGTGCCAGCAGTCCCCTTAGACTTTCCTACGAGCAGTACTTC.

This clonotype was detected many times. The V call is TRBV2, the J call TRBJ2-1; TRBD1 matches 11 bases. The CDR3 spans 15 residues. V shed 5 bases and J 3 bases; nucleotides not matched to a gene: 3. Germline CDR1 is SNHLY and CDR2 is FYNNEI. The CDR3 protein is CASSTGTGGYNEQFF. The DNA of the CDR3 is TGTGCCAGCAGTACCGGGACAGGGGGCTACAATGAGCAGTTCTTC.

This clonotype was seen only a few times. The gene calls are TRBV4-1 and TRBJ2-1; TRBD1 agrees at 9 bases. Germline assignment: CDR1 MGHRA and CDR2 YSYEKL. The CDR3 length is 17 residues. Trimming took 4 bases from V and 6 from J; bases not matched to a gene: 13. This chain's CDR3 is CASSLRLSGTGINEQFF. DNA of the CDR3: TGCGCCAGCAGCCTTCGCCTTTCCGGGACAGGGATCAATGAGCAGTTCTTC.

The sample holds a few counts of this clonotype. In DNA, the CDR3 is TGTGCCAGCAGCAACCGCAAGCCCACAGGACCCTCTGGAAACACCATATATTTT. Translation: CASSNRKPTGPSGNTIYF. V and J are TRBV9 and TRBJ1-3; possible D gene TRBD1, 5 bases. Germline V gene sequence: CDR1 SGDLS, CDR2 YYNGEE. The CDR3 has 18 residues. The germline V and J ends were trimmed by 4 bases and 0 bases, with 20 bases remaining between them.

In its sample, this clonotype was seen many times. The chain's CDR3 is CASSQVTSGTDYEQYF. The CDR3 coding sequence is TGCGCCAGCAGCCAAGTCACTAGCGGGACGGATTACGAGCAGTACTTC. This rearrangement joins TRBV4-1 to TRBJ2-7; TRBD2 aligns across 10 bases. The J segment lost 4 bases and the V segment lost 1 base, leaving 7 bases of the junction unmatched. Germline values: CDR1 MGHRA, CDR2 YSYEKL. This CDR3 spans 16 amino acids.

The chain uses TRBV12-3 or TRBV12-4 and TRBJ1-2; TRBD1 matches 9 bases. The CDR3 consists of 14 residues. After removal of 4 bases from V and 6 bases from J, the junction contained 6 bases not matched to a gene. The CDR3 region is CASSSFRTGDGYTF. The CDR3 nucleotides are TGTGCCAGCAGTTCTTTCAGGACAGGGGATGGCTACACCTTC.

This clonotype turned up a few times. The chain has TRBV7-2 and TRBJ2-1, with no clear D. The germline V gene has CDR1 SGHTA and CDR2 FQGNSA. Trimming shortened V by 3 bases and J by 1 base, and 10 bases separated the two germline ends. The CDR3 length is 15 residues. This CDR3 reads CASSLGIISYNEQFF. CDR3 DNA: TGTGCCAGCAGCTTGGGAATCATATCCTACAATGAGCAGTTCTTC.

This clonotype was counted only a few times. The CDR3 loop reads CASSLYDSGRAPYF. In DNA form, the CDR3 reads TGTGCCAGCAGTTTATATGATAGCGGGAGGGCCCCGTACTTC. The rearrangement joins TRBV27 to TRBJ2-7; 11 nucleotides match TRBD2. Germline CDR1 and CDR2: MNHEY and SMNVEV (reference sequence). The ends lost 1 base at V and 12 bases at J; junction bases unmatched: 8. CDR3 length: 14 residues.

The chain uses TRBV4-1 and TRBJ2-1; D call uncertain. The CDR3 loop spans 13 amino acids. V lost 1 base and J lost 9, with 10 bases in between. The germline V gene encodes CDR1 MGHRA and CDR2 YSYEKL. For the CDR3, the DNA is TGCGCCAGCAGCCAAGCGGGCCGAATTGAGCAGTTCTTC. It yields the protein CASSQAGRIEQFF.